This is a list of T cell receptor beta chains from one sample in a study of blood T cell repertoires in COVID-19. Clones were read by immunoSEQ multiplex PCR, and TCRdb kept only the in-frame ones, dropping some. Of around 330,000 clones listed, about nine tenths are singletons. The source material was PBMCs or T cells enriched from blood (not recorded which). The receptors were gathered from a middle-aged woman who had recovered from COVID-19. Each CDR3 is given with its conserved first and last residue. D genes are given only for firm matches. The listing skips clone size in some rows; elsewhere it reads once, few, many or a size class.

-	-	TRBV5-1	TRBJ2-7	TGCGCCAGCAGCCCCCTAGGGGCGGAGTCCTACGAGCAGTACTTC	CASSPLGAESYEQYF
-	once	TRBV7-3	TRBJ2-3	TGTGCCAGCAGCTACATGACAGGCAGCACAGATACGCAGTATTTT	CASSYMTGSTDTQYF
-	-	TRBV28	TRBJ1-1	TGTGCCAGCAGTCCGAGACACTCGAACACTGAAGCTTTCTTT	CASSPRHSNTEAFF
-	-	TRBV28	TRBJ2-1	TGTGCCAGCAGTTTGTACTTCCCAACTACAGGGGAGCAGTTCTTC	CASSLYFPTTGEQFF
-	many	TRBV3-1/TRBV3-2	TRBJ2-7	TGTGCCAGCTCAGCGGGCTACGAGCAGTACTTC	CASSAGYEQYF
-	few	TRBV14	TRBJ1-6	TGTGCCAGCAGTCAGATTAATTCACCCCTCCACTTT	CASSQINSPLHF
TRBD1	once	TRBV30	TRBJ1-5	TGTGCCTGGAGAAAACAGGGGGCAGGCCAGCCCCAGCATTTT	CAWRKQGAGQPQHF
-	-	TRBV2	TRBJ1-5	TGTGCCAGCAGTGGGACAGAATCCCATCAGCCCCAGCATTTT	CASSGTESHQPQHF
-	-	TRBV18	TRBJ2-7	TGTGCCAGCTCAGTGAACAGGGACTACGAGCAGTACTTC	CASSVNRDYEQYF
-	-	TRBV19	TRBJ1-1	TGTGCCAGTAGTATTCGAACGACTACAGGGTTCGGCACTGAAGCTTTCTTT	CASSIRTTTGFGTEAFF
TRBD2	-	TRBV2	TRBJ2-1	TGTGCCAGCAGTGAAAAGCGGGAGTTTAATAGTGAGCAGTTCTTC	CASSEKREFNSEQFF
TRBD1	-	TRBV7-9	TRBJ2-1	TGTGCCAGCAGCGGGGGACAGGTGAGCTCCTACAATGAGCAGTTCTTC	CASSGGQVSSYNEQFF
TRBD1	-	TRBV5-1	TRBJ2-2	TGCGCCAGCAGCTTACAGGGGGATACCGGGGAGCTGTTTTTT	CASSLQGDTGELFF
-	-	TRBV3-1/TRBV3-2	TRBJ1-3	TGTGCCAGCAGCCGAGGCTCTGGAAACACCATATATTTT	CASSRGSGNTIYF
-	-	TRBV9	TRBJ1-1	TGTGCCAGCAGCGTAACTGGGGGGAGCACTGAAGCTTTCTTT	CASSVTGGSTEAFF
-	-	TRBV5-4	TRBJ1-2	TGTGCCAGCAGCTTGGGGTTGCAGGAGGTGCATGGCTACACCTTC	CASSLGLQEVHGYTF
-	-	TRBV12-2	TRBJ1-6	TGTGCAAGTCGCCAAAACGTACTGAGATATAATTCACCCCTCCACTTT	CASRQNVLRYNSPLHF
TRBD2	few	TRBV3-1/TRBV3-2	TRBJ2-7	TGTGCCAGCAGCTTTTGGGCGGGGGAAGAGCAGTACTTC	CASSFWAGEEQYF
-	-	TRBV6-2/TRBV6-3	TRBJ1-2	TGTGCCAGCAGTTTGATGACGGGGGTACATGGCTACACCTTC	CASSLMTGVHGYTF
TRBD1	-	TRBV7-9	TRBJ2-2	TGTGCCAGCAGCTTGTTCGGACAGGGAAGAGCCGGGGAGCTGTTTTTT	CASSLFGQGRAGELFF
-	-	TRBV6-1	TRBJ1-5	TGTGCCAGCAGTGACCCCAGGGTTCGTCAGCCCCAGCATTTT	CASSDPRVRQPQHF